The following is a T cell receptor (beta chain) sequence with its context. In this sample, this clonotype turned up many times. Its antigen is not yet known. Base qualities are missing; no much larger clone stands one base away. The entry originates in a study of T cells in Graves' hyperthyroidism and ophthalmopathy (dated by TCRdb to between 2019 and 2020). Study-level background: Peripheral blood was sampled at the time of initial diagnosis, prior to any treatment. Following sampling, methimazole starting at 30 mg daily was given to hyperthyroidism patients, and high-dose intravenous methylprednisolone was given to ophthalmopathy patients. Thyroid tissue and blood T-cell repertoires from more than 5 Graves' hyperthyroidism patients were also compared in the study. Whether ophthalmopathy could be predicted prospectively was tested in an independent validation cohort made up of 18 to 20 hyperthyroidism patients plus 17 patients who later progressed to ophthalmopathy. To identify distinguishing TCR V-J signatures, a discovery cohort of roughly 100 patients was used, comprising 40 to 45 with Graves' ophthalmopathy and some 60 with stable Graves' hyperthyroidism. The 90 to 100 discovery patients were randomly divided into training and test sets at a 7:3 ratio. According to the paper, TCR Vbeta CDR3 sequencing was carried out on approximately 140 peripheral blood samples, which came from under 50 ophthalmopathy, under 80 hyperthyroidism and roughly 17 progressor patients. Study-wide conclusions, independent of this receptor: A 13 V-J signature model separated ophthalmopathy from stable hyperthyroidism, with around 88% sensitivity and 81.08% specificity in cross-validation and 80%/75% in testing. Most expanded thyroid clonotypes (frequency above 0.001) were also found in blood, which suggests that blood repertoires may mirror thyroid immune responses. In validation, the model predicted progression to ophthalmopathy with 55% to 71% sensitivity and roughly 75% specificity, a median of approximately 6.7 months before onset. No statistical method was used to set the sample size in advance, and investigators knew the group allocation.

The TCR beta CDR3 regions were amplified from RNA transcripts. A first-round RT-PCR of the TCR CDR3 used the HTBI primer set with the Qiagen OneStep RT-PCR kit. Libraries were constructed in a second round of multiplex PCR, after which size selection and purification were carried out. Libraries were sequenced paired-end with 100 bp reads on an Illumina HiSeq2000. The paper's processing steps were these. SOAPnuke was used to process the raw data, throwing out any read that contained adapters or uncalled bases, had a mean Phred below 15, or lacked an exact constant-primer or identifier match. COPE v1.2.5 was used to merge high-quality paired reads, and clonotypes were defined as unique nucleotide sequences. MiTCR v1.1 was used to align the clonotypes against IMGT TRBV, TRBD and TRBJ reference segments. Analysis was restricted to V-J combinations with a frequency above 0.0001, which covered roughly 99% of repertoires. The TCS score was defined as the ratio of F50 (clonal expansion) to E x V (chaos), calculated using BLOSUM62-based TCRdist between CDR3 peptides within each V-J. Welch's t-statistics and random forest reduced roughly 500 V-J features to around 14, which were used in a naive Bayes classifier (R e1071). TCRdb redid the processing of the public reads, applying fastp at Q25 and MiXCR, and retained in-frame beta chains. Identical CDR3 proteins give one entry, which carries the most common genes and DNA. V and J calls and clone size were set by TCRdb, not the authors. This sample comprises roughly 700,000 distinct CDR3 sequences, 17% of them detected only once. The leading ten clones occupy roughly 15% of the sample.

Graves' hyperthyroidism was defined as stable when no progression to ophthalmopathy occurred over 18 months of follow-up. Hyperthyroidism patients were newly diagnosed, with disease duration under 2 months, and aged 18 to 65 years. The study excluded patients with uncontrolled infections, other autoimmune diseases, pregnancy or lactation. Clinical symptoms, serum thyroxine and TRAb, thyroid ultrasound, and orbital computed tomography formed the basis for the diagnoses. PBMCs were isolated from more than 9 ml of fresh peripheral blood by Ficoll-Paque density gradient centrifugation. Trizol reagent was used to extract total RNA, and RNA quality was then checked on an Agilent 2100 Bioanalyzer. Per the germline V gene, SGHDT is the CDR1 and YYEEEE is the CDR2. From its cysteine to its phenylalanine, the CDR3 spans 12 amino acids. Only the CDR3 part of the read is kept: 36 bases, read in frame from the first base. Trimming removed 4 bases from V and 4 bases from J, leaving 9 bases between the germline ends.

Specimen: blood. The TCR sequence derives from a man over 45 with Graves' hyperthyroidism. The chain links TRBV5-6 with TRBJ2-7, and the D gene may be TRBD2, 5 bases matching. Here is the DNA: TGTGCCAGCAGCGTCGGGGAGTACGAGCAGTACTTC. Translation gives CASSVGEYEQYF.